This T cell receptor (beta chain) was sequenced in a study of T-cell memory formation after mild COVID-19. Broader study findings: What remained unconfirmed was the SARS-CoV-2 specificity of second-wave clones peaking on day 37. Clones shrinking between day 15 and 85 showed a balanced CD4/CD8 split, and those that grew later tilted toward CD4+. Pre-infection memory held some responding clones, suggesting pre-existing cross-reactive T cells responded.

V lost 3 bases and J 7 bases, leaving 8 bases between the germline ends. The V gene's germline CDR1 is KGHDR and CDR2 SFDVKD. The CDR3 extends over 12 amino acids. Note on this clonotype: What it recognizes is unknown.

TCR alpha and TCR beta cDNA libraries carrying sample barcodes and UMIs came from 5'RACE with constant-segment primers. TCRdb passed the 5' RACE reads through MiXCR, listing each CDR3 protein once. This table has around 340,000 distinct CDR3 sequences, roughly 21% appearing once. This TCR came from an adult woman who had mild COVID-19 (a few samples of this study predate the infection). Cell type and time point are not known. Sequenced sample: PBMCs or a T cell subset sorted from them (not recorded which). V and J are TRBV24-1 and TRBJ2-5; D call uncertain. This CDR3 reads CATSDPRRTQYF. CDR3 in DNA: TGTGCCACCAGTGATCCCCGTAGGACCCAGTACTTC.